This T cell receptor beta chain derives from a study of metastatic and nonmetastatic thyroid tumors. The CDR3 runs to 13 residues. CDR1 is SGDLS and CDR2 is YYNGEE in the germline V gene. Trimming shortened V by 0 bases and J by 3 bases, and 6 bases separated the two germline ends. TCRdb reanalyzed the PCR reads with MiXCR. Among some 54,000 clones listed, 17% were seen once. No treatment had been given to any patient before thyroid surgery. This clone was counted many times. The gene calls are TRBV9 and TRBJ1-1; the D is unclear. This sequence originates from a female donor with papillary thyroid cancer or a benign thyroid nodule (not recorded which). Some clones in this sample may be carry-over from other donors' samples. The specimen sequenced was blood. The CDR3 is CASSVGGDTEAFF. The CDR3 DNA reads TGTGCCAGCAGCGTAGGAGGCGACACTGAAGCTTTCTTT.